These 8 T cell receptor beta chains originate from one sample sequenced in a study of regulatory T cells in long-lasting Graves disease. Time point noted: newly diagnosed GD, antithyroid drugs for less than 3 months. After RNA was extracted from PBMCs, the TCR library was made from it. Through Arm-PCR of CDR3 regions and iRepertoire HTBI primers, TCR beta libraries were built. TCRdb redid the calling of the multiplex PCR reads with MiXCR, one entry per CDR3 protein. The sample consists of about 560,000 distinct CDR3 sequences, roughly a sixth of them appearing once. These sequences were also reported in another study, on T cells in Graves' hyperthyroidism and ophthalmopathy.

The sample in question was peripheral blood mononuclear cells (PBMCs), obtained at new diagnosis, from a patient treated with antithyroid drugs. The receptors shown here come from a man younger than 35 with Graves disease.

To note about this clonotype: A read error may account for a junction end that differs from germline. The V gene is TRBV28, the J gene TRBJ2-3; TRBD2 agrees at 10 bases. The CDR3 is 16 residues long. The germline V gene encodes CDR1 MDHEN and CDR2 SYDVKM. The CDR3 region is CASSGASGSPYNKQSF. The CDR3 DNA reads TGTGCCAGCAGTGGGGCTAGCGGGAGTCCCTACAATAAGCAGTCCTTC.

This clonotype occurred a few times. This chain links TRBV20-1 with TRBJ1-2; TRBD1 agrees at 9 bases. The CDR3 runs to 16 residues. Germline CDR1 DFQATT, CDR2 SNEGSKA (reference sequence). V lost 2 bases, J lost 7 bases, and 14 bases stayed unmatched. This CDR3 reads CSARKPGQGPIGGYTF. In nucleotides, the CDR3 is TGCAGTGCTAGAAAACCGGGACAGGGTCCTATTGGTGGCTACACCTTC.

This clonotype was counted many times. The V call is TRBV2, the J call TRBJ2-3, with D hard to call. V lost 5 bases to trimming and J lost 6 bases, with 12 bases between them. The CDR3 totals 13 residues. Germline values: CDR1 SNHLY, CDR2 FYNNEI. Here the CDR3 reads CASSSEVLDTQYF. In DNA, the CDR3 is TGTGCCAGCAGTTCTGAAGTCCTGGATACGCAGTATTTT.

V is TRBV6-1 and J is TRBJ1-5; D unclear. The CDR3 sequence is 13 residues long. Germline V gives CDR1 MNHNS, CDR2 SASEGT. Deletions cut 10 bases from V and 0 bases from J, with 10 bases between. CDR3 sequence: CATSTYSNQPQHF. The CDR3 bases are TGTGCCACCTCTACTTATAGCAATCAGCCCCAGCATTTT.

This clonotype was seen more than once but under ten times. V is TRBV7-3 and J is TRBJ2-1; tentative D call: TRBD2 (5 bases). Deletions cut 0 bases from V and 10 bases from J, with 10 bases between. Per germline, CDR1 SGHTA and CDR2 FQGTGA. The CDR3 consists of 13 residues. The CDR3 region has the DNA TGTGCCAGCAGCTTAACACTAGATCGGGAGCAGTTCTTC. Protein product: CASSLTLDREQFF.

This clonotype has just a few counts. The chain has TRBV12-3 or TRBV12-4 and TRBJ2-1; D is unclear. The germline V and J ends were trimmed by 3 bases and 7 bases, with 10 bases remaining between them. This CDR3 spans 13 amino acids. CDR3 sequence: CASSFTLGNEQFF. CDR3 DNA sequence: TGTGCCAGCAGTTTCACCCTAGGTAATGAGCAGTTCTTC.

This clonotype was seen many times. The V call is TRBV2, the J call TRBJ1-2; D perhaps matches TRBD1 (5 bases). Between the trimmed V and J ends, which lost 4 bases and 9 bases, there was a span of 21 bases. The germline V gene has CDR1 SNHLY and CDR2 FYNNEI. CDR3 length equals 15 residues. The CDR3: CASSVGWGYDDRYTF. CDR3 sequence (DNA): TGTGCCAGCAGTGTTGGTTGGGGCTATGATGATCGCTACACCTTC.

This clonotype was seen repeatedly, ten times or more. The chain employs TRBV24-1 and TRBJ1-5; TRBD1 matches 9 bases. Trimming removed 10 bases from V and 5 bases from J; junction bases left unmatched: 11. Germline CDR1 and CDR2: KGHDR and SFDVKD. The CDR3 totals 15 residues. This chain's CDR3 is CATSRIDRGDQPQHF. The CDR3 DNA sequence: TGTGCCACGTCCCGGATCGACAGGGGGGATCAGCCCCAGCATTTT.